The source of this T cell receptor beta chain is a study of cytomegalovirus exposure and HLA in healthy donors. Across the whole study: Unique TCRs from HLA-typed donors, 80 million to 90 million of them, were held in an early data release. Overall study results and limits: Earlier findings revealed that most TCR beta V segments proved productive either about 87% or about 30% of the time. The study listed under 200 cytomegalovirus-associated TCR beta chains.

PCR involved 60 Vbeta and 13 Jbeta primers. Profiled with immunoSEQ multiplex PCR; TCRdb holds only in-frame clones, not every one. The repertoire includes about 300,000 clones, roughly 85% of them detected once, and 3.5% to 4% sits in the top ten. This clone was found a few times. The target antigen is unknown. The CDR3 length is 16 residues. Germline assignment: CDR1 MGHRA and CDR2 YSYEKL. Trimming shortened V by 0 bases and J by 8 bases, and 17 bases separated the two germline ends. This chain joins TRBV4-1 and TRBJ2-1, with D tentatively TRBD2 (6 bases). Sample: PBMCs. This TCR came from a man in his forties in good health and CMV-seropositive. The CDR3 protein is CASSQDPGDGVHEQFF. The CDR3 region has the DNA TGCGCCAGCAGCCAAGATCCGGGAGACGGGGTACATGAGCAGTTCTTC.